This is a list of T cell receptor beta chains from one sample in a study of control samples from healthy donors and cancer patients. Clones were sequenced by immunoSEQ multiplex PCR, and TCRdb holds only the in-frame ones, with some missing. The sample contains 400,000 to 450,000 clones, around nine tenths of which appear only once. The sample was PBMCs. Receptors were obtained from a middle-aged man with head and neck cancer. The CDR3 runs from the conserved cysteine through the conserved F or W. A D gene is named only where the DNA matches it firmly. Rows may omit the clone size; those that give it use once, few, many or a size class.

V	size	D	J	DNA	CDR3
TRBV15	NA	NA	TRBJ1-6	TGTGCCACCAGCTCAGGAGCGGAGCGGGCTTGGAATTCACCCCTCCACTTT	CATSSGAERAWNSPLHF
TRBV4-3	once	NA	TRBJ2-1	TGCGCCAGCAGCCAAGCTGGTTTGGTGAATGAGCAGTTCTTC	CASSQAGLVNEQFF
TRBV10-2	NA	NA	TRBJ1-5	TGCGCCAGCAGTGCCCGTTCAACCGGGTCCTATAGCAATCAGCCCCAGCATTTT	CASSARSTGSYSNQPQHF
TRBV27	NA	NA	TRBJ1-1	TGTGCCAGCAGTTTGTCACAGGGATGGTGGGCTTTCTTT	CASSLSQGWWAFF
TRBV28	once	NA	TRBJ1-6	TGTGCCAGCAGTTCGATCATCCCCCGGGGTTCACCCCTCCACTTT	CASSSIIPRGSPLHF
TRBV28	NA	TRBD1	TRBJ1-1	TGTGCCAGCAGTCTCCCCAGGGGGGTGGAGACAGAAGCTTTCTTT	CASSLPRGVETEAFF
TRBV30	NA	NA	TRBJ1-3	TGTGCCTGGAGACAGGGATCTGGAAACACCATATATTTT	CAWRQGSGNTIYF
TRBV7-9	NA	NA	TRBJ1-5	TGTGCCAGCAGCTCGACCTTGGAGCCGGGACCGAGCAATCAGCCCCAGCATTTT	CASSSTLEPGPSNQPQHF
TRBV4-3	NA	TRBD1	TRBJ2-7	TGCGCCAGCAGCCAGGACAGGACCTACGAGCAGTACTTC	CASSQDRTYEQYF
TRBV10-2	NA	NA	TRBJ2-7	TGCGCCAGCAGTGACAGCTCCTACGAGCAGTACTTC	CASSDSSYEQYF
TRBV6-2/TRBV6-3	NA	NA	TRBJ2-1	TGTGCCAGCAGTTACACGTCTTACAATGAGCAGTTCTTC	CASSYTSYNEQFF
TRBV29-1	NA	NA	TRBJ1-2	TGCAGCGGGGCCGGGGGAAACTATGGCTACACCTTC	CSGAGGNYGYTF
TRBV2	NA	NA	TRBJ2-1	TGTGCCAGCAGTGGGAACGGTGGCAATGAGCAGTTCTTC	CASSGNGGNEQFF
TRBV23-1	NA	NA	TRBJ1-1	TGCGCCAGCAGAGGGGGGGCAGGGGCGGAAAACACTGAAGCTTTCTTT	CASRGGAGAENTEAFF
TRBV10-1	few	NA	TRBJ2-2	TGCGCCAGCAGTAAGGACAGTTACACCGGGGAGCTGTTTTTT	CASSKDSYTGELFF
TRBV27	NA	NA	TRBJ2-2	TGTGCCAGCAGTTTTAATGTTCCACGGTCCGGGGAGCTGTTTTTT	CASSFNVPRSGELFF
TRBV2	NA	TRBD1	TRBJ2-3	TGTGCCAGCAGACCCAGACAGGGTATAAATACGCAGTATTTT	CASRPRQGINTQYF
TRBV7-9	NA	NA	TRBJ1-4	TGTGCCAGCAGCCTAACAGGTGGGATCTCGGCGCCTAATGAAAAACTGTTTTTT	CASSLTGGISAPNEKLFF
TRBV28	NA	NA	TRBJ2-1	TGTGCCAGCAGTTTAGCCAGATACAATGAGCAGTTCTTC	CASSLARYNEQFF
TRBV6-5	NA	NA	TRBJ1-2	TGTGCCAGCAGTTACGCTGACCTCGGGGACTATGGCTACACCTTC	CASSYADLGDYGYTF
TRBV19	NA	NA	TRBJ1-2	TGTGCCAGTGCACAGGGCGACGGCTACACCTTC	CASAQGDGYTF
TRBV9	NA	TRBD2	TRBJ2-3	TGTGCCAGCAGCGTGGAGACTAGCGGGGGGGTCCTCACAGATACGCAGTATTTT	CASSVETSGGVLTDTQYF
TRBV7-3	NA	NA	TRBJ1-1	TGTGCCAGCAGCTTAGGGGGCTTGAACACTGAAGCTTTCTTT	CASSLGGLNTEAFF
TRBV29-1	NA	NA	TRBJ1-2	TGCAGCGTTGTATCTTCCGTCGACTATGGCTACACCTTC	CSVVSSVDYGYTF
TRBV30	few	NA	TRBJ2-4	TGTGCCTGGAGTATAGGGGCGGCAGGGACCAAAAACATTCAGTACTTC	CAWSIGAAGTKNIQYF
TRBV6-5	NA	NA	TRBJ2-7	TGTGCCAGCAGTTACCAACCAGACTACGAGCAGTACTTC	CASSYQPDYEQYF
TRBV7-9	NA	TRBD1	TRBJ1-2	TGTGCCAGCAGCGCGTACCTCGGACAGGAGGCATTC	CASSAYLGQEAF
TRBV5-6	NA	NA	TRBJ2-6	TGTGCCAGCAGCTTACGAACGGGAAGTTTGGCTGGGGCCAACGTCCTGACTTTC	CASSLRTGSLAGANVLTF
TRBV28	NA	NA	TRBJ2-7	TGTGCCAGCAGGGGAATCCTTCCCCACGAGCAGTACTTC	CASRGILPHEQYF
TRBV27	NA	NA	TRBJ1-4	TGTGCCAGCAGCCCGGGCGATGTTAATGAAAAACTGTTTTTT	CASSPGDVNEKLFF
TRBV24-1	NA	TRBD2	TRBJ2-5	TGTGCCACCAGTGTAGCGGGAGGTGAGACCCAGTACTTC	CATSVAGGETQYF
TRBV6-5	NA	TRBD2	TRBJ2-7	TGTGCCAGCAGAACAACTAGCGGGAGGCTCGAGCAGTACTTC	CASRTTSGRLEQYF
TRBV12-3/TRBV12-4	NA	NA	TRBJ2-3	TGTGCCAGCAGCCAGAGGGATACGCAGTATTTT	CASSQRDTQYF
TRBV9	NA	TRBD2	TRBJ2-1	TGTGCCAGCAGCGTAGGGGTAGCGGGAGTTTACAATGAGCAGTTCTTC	CASSVGVAGVYNEQFF
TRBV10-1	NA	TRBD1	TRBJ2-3	TGCGCCAGCAGCGCCGGGACAGGGAGCACAGATACGCAGTATTTT	CASSAGTGSTDTQYF
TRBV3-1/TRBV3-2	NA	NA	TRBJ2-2	TGTGCCAGCAGCCCCCTCGACCCCACCGGGGAGCTGTTTTTT	CASSPLDPTGELFF
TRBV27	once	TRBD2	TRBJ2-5	TGTGCCAGCAGTTTCGGCGGGAGATCCCAAGAGACCCAGTACTTC	CASSFGGRSQETQYF
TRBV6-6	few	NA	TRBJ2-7	TGTGCCAGCAGTTACCGACAGACCCTTGGCTACGAGCAGTACTTC	CASSYRQTLGYEQYF
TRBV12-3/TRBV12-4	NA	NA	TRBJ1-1	TGTGCCAGCAGCCGTCCAGGGAAAGCTTTCTTT	CASSRPGKAFF